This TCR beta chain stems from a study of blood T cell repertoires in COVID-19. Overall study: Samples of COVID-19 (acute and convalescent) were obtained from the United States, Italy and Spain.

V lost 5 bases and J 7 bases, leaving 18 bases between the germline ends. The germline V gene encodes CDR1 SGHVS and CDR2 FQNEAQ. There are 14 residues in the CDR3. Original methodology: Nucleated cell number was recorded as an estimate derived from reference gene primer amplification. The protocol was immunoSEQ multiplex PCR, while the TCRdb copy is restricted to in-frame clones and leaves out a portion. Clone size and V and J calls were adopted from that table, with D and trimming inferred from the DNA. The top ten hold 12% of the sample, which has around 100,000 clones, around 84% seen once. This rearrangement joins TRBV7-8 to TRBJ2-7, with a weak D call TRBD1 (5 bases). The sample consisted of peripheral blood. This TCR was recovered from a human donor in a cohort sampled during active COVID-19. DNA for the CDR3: TGTGCCAGCAGCCCGATCAGGGTCTGGGATGAGCAGTACTTC. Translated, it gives CASSPIRVWDEQYF.